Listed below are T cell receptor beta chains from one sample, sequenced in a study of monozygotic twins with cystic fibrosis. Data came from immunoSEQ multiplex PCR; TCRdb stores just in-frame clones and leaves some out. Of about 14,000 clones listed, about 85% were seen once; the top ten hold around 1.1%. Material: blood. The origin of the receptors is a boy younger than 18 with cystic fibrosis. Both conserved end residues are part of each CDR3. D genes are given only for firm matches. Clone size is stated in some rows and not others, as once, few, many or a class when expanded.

CDR3nt: TGTGCCAGCAGCCCTGGGACTAGCGGGACCCAACAAGAGACCCAGTACTTC; CDR3aa: CASSPGTSGTQQETQYF; d_gene: TRBD2; v_gene: TRBV7-8; j_gene: TRBJ2-5; abundance: once
CDR3nt: TGTGCCAGCAGTTTAGGGGGGAACGGCAATGAGCAGTTCTTC; CDR3aa: CASSLGGNGNEQFF; d_gene: -; v_gene: TRBV27; j_gene: TRBJ2-1; abundance: -
CDR3nt: TGTGCCAGCAGTCCACCCAACTCCGGCGGGGAGCTGTTTTTT; CDR3aa: CASSPPNSGGELFF; d_gene: -; v_gene: TRBV11-1; j_gene: TRBJ2-2; abundance: -
CDR3nt: TGCGCCAGCAGCACCAGGGACCGGGACGAGCAGTACTTC; CDR3aa: CASSTRDRDEQYF; d_gene: -; v_gene: TRBV5-1; j_gene: TRBJ2-7; abundance: -
CDR3nt: TGTGCCAGCAGCTCCCAACACACCGGGGAGCTGTTTTTT; CDR3aa: CASSSQHTGELFF; d_gene: -; v_gene: TRBV6-6; j_gene: TRBJ2-2; abundance: -
CDR3nt: TGTGCCAGCAGCCGAGGACGTGGGACAGGGAACGAGCAGTACTTC; CDR3aa: CASSRGRGTGNEQYF; d_gene: TRBD1; v_gene: TRBV11-2; j_gene: TRBJ2-7; abundance: -
CDR3nt: TGTGCCAGCAGTGATCTGTCAGCAACTAATGAAAAACTGTTTTTT; CDR3aa: CASSDLSATNEKLFF; d_gene: -; v_gene: TRBV2; j_gene: TRBJ1-4; abundance: once
CDR3nt: TGTGCCAGCAGCGAACGACAGGGGACCGGGGAGCTGTTTTTT; CDR3aa: CASSERQGTGELFF; d_gene: TRBD1; v_gene: TRBV11-2; j_gene: TRBJ2-2; abundance: -
CDR3nt: TGCGCCAGCAGCCAAGGACAGGTAAATTCACCCCTCCACTTT; CDR3aa: CASSQGQVNSPLHF; d_gene: -; v_gene: TRBV4-1; j_gene: TRBJ1-6; abundance: -
CDR3nt: TGTGCCAGCAGTTATGCGGGACGGGGGATAGAAGAGACCCAGTACTTC; CDR3aa: CASSYAGRGIEETQYF; d_gene: -; v_gene: TRBV6-5; j_gene: TRBJ2-5; abundance: -
CDR3nt: TGCGCCAGCAGCTTGGGCGCGGGGACAGGGAGGCAGACCCAGTACTTC; CDR3aa: CASSLGAGTGRQTQYF; d_gene: TRBD1; v_gene: TRBV5-1; j_gene: TRBJ2-5; abundance: once
CDR3nt: TGTGCCAGCAGCTACGACAGGGGGCAGGGGCGGCATTTT; CDR3aa: CASSYDRGQGRHF; d_gene: TRBD1; v_gene: TRBV5-8; j_gene: TRBJ1-5; abundance: -
CDR3nt: TGTGCCAGCAGCTCGCGGGGGGGGCACTCCTACAATGAGCAGTTCTTC; CDR3aa: CASSSRGGHSYNEQFF; d_gene: TRBD2; v_gene: TRBV5-4; j_gene: TRBJ2-1; abundance: -
CDR3nt: TGTGCCAGCCAGGTTGATGGGGATACGCAGTATTTT; CDR3aa: CASQVDGDTQYF; d_gene: -; v_gene: TRBV2; j_gene: TRBJ2-3; abundance: -
CDR3nt: TGCGCCAGCAGCTTGGGCGGTGCAGGGCGGGGCTACACCTTC; CDR3aa: CASSLGGAGRGYTF; d_gene: -; v_gene: TRBV5-1; j_gene: TRBJ1-2; abundance: once
CDR3nt: TGCGCCAGCAGCCAAGGACTAGTTACCGGGGAGCTGTTTTTT; CDR3aa: CASSQGLVTGELFF; d_gene: -; v_gene: TRBV4-1; j_gene: TRBJ2-2; abundance: medium-sized
CDR3nt: TGTGCCAGCAGCCAAGGTGGGACAGCTGAAAAACTGTTTTTT; CDR3aa: CASSQGGTAEKLFF; d_gene: TRBD1; v_gene: TRBV4-2; j_gene: TRBJ1-4; abundance: -
CDR3nt: TGTGCCAGCAGCACCTCCCGAGCGGAGTTTTACAATGAGCAGTTCTTC; CDR3aa: CASSTSRAEFYNEQFF; d_gene: -; v_gene: TRBV6-6; j_gene: TRBJ2-1; abundance: -
CDR3nt: TGTGCCACCAGTCGCAGTAACACCGGGGAGCTGTTTTTT; CDR3aa: CATSRSNTGELFF; d_gene: -; v_gene: TRBV15; j_gene: TRBJ2-2; abundance: -
CDR3nt: TGCGCCAGCTTGCGGAGGCGCTTCGCTTTCACAGATACGCAGTATTTT; CDR3aa: CASLRRRFAFTDTQYF; d_gene: -; v_gene: TRBV10-1; j_gene: TRBJ2-3; abundance: -
CDR3nt: TGTGCCAGCAGCGCCTCGGTCAGGGGGAGGGGGAACACTGAAGCTTTCTTT; CDR3aa: CASSASVRGRGNTEAFF; d_gene: TRBD1; v_gene: TRBV9; j_gene: TRBJ1-1; abundance: -
CDR3nt: TGCGCCAGCAGCTTGGTGGGGGAAGCTGGCTACACCTTC; CDR3aa: CASSLVGEAGYTF; d_gene: -; v_gene: TRBV5-1; j_gene: TRBJ1-2; abundance: few
CDR3nt: TGTGCCAGCAGCGTATCCCCACTAGCGGGAGATGGCGGTTTCTACAATGAGCAGTTCTTC; CDR3aa: CASSVSPLAGDGGFYNEQFF; d_gene: TRBD2; v_gene: TRBV9; j_gene: TRBJ2-1; abundance: once
CDR3nt: TGCGCCAGCAGCACCTTTTTGACAGGGACCCTTAACTATGGCTACACCTTC; CDR3aa: CASSTFLTGTLNYGYTF; d_gene: TRBD1; v_gene: TRBV5-1; j_gene: TRBJ1-2; abundance: -
CDR3nt: TGTGCCAGCTCGGAAGAGACAGGGAGTGACGGCTACACCTTC; CDR3aa: CASSEETGSDGYTF; d_gene: TRBD1; v_gene: TRBV18; j_gene: TRBJ1-2; abundance: -
CDR3nt: TGTGCCAGCAGCTTGGGGCCCGACTCTGGAAACACCATATATTTT; CDR3aa: CASSLGPDSGNTIYF; d_gene: -; v_gene: TRBV11-2; j_gene: TRBJ1-3; abundance: -
CDR3nt: TGTGCCAGCAGCACCCCGGGACGGGCTAATTCACCCCTCCACTTT; CDR3aa: CASSTPGRANSPLHF; d_gene: -; v_gene: TRBV7-9; j_gene: TRBJ1-6; abundance: -
CDR3nt: TGCGCCAGCAGTGAAGACTTGAACTATGGCTACACCTTC; CDR3aa: CASSEDLNYGYTF; d_gene: -; v_gene: TRBV10-1; j_gene: TRBJ1-2; abundance: -
CDR3nt: TGCAGCGTTGTGATAAGCTGGTACGAGCAGTACTTC; CDR3aa: CSVVISWYEQYF; d_gene: -; v_gene: TRBV29-1; j_gene: TRBJ2-7; abundance: -
CDR3nt: TGCGCCAGCGCCACAACCACTCGGACAGGGATCTACGAGCAGTACTTC; CDR3aa: CASATTTRTGIYEQYF; d_gene: TRBD1; v_gene: TRBV5-1; j_gene: TRBJ2-7; abundance: -
CDR3nt: TGTGCCAGCAGCAGCACCGGGAGCTACAATGAGCAGTTCTTC; CDR3aa: CASSSTGSYNEQFF; d_gene: -; v_gene: TRBV5-6; j_gene: TRBJ2-1; abundance: -
CDR3nt: TGTGCCAGCAGCCCGGATGTTAGCACTGAAGCTTTCTTT; CDR3aa: CASSPDVSTEAFF; d_gene: -; v_gene: TRBV7-9; j_gene: TRBJ1-1; abundance: -
CDR3nt: TGTGCCAGCAGCTCGGATCCCTGGGACACTGAAGCTTTCTTT; CDR3aa: CASSSDPWDTEAFF; d_gene: -; v_gene: TRBV7-8; j_gene: TRBJ1-1; abundance: -
CDR3nt: TGTGCCAGCAGCTTGGAGGGCCATAATGAAAAACTGTTTTTT; CDR3aa: CASSLEGHNEKLFF; d_gene: -; v_gene: TRBV5-5; j_gene: TRBJ1-4; abundance: few
CDR3nt: TGTGCCAGCAGTGAGGGGACAAGGCTATCCTACGAGCAGTACTTC; CDR3aa: CASSEGTRLSYEQYF; d_gene: -; v_gene: TRBV25-1; j_gene: TRBJ2-7; abundance: few
CDR3nt: TGTGCCAGCAGCGTAGATTTTGCAGGGCCTGCGAACACTGAAGCTTTCTTT; CDR3aa: CASSVDFAGPANTEAFF; d_gene: -; v_gene: TRBV9; j_gene: TRBJ1-1; abundance: -
CDR3nt: TGCGCCAGCAGCCGACAGGGGAAGAACACTGAAGCTTTCTTT; CDR3aa: CASSRQGKNTEAFF; d_gene: TRBD1; v_gene: TRBV4-1; j_gene: TRBJ1-1; abundance: -
CDR3nt: TGTGCCAGCAGCGATAATGACGCAGGGGTCCGTGAAAAACTGTTTTTT; CDR3aa: CASSDNDAGVREKLFF; d_gene: -; v_gene: TRBV9; j_gene: TRBJ1-4; abundance: -
CDR3nt: TGTGCCAGCAGCGCCCTTGTATCGGGTAACACTGAAGCTTTCTTT; CDR3aa: CASSALVSGNTEAFF; d_gene: -; v_gene: TRBV7-9; j_gene: TRBJ1-1; abundance: -
CDR3nt: TGCGCCAGCAGCTTTATGGGGACAGACACTGAAGCTTTCTTT; CDR3aa: CASSFMGTDTEAFF; d_gene: TRBD1; v_gene: TRBV5-1; j_gene: TRBJ1-1; abundance: once
CDR3nt: TGTGCCAGCATAGGGCAGAACTCCTACGAGCAGTACTTC; CDR3aa: CASIGQNSYEQYF; d_gene: -; v_gene: TRBV28; j_gene: TRBJ2-7; abundance: -
CDR3nt: TGTGCCAGCAGTTACTTCAAGAGCGACGAGCAGTACTTC; CDR3aa: CASSYFKSDEQYF; d_gene: -; v_gene: TRBV6-5; j_gene: TRBJ2-7; abundance: -
CDR3nt: TGTGCCAGCAGTTCCGGGGCCATTAGTAACGCCGGGGAGCTGTTTTTT; CDR3aa: CASSSGAISNAGELFF; d_gene: -; v_gene: TRBV28; j_gene: TRBJ2-2; abundance: -
CDR3nt: TGTGCCAGCAGTCCCGGGACTAGCGGGGGGAGCCAGTACTTC; CDR3aa: CASSPGTSGGSQYF; d_gene: TRBD2; v_gene: TRBV28; j_gene: TRBJ2-5; abundance: -
CDR3nt: TGTGCCAGCTCACCACCGGAGGTGGGTGGCTACACCTTC; CDR3aa: CASSPPEVGGYTF; d_gene: -; v_gene: TRBV18; j_gene: TRBJ1-2; abundance: -
CDR3nt: TGCGCCAGCGGCGGGGACAGAACTAACTATGGCTACACCTTC; CDR3aa: CASGGDRTNYGYTF; d_gene: TRBD1; v_gene: TRBV5-1; j_gene: TRBJ1-2; abundance: -
CDR3nt: TGTGCCAGTTCAGAGTCTCACAATCAGCCCCAGCATTTT; CDR3aa: CASSESHNQPQHF; d_gene: -; v_gene: TRBV19; j_gene: TRBJ1-5; abundance: -
CDR3nt: TGTGCCAGCAGCCATTCCGGGACAGCGAACACTGAAGCTTTCTTT; CDR3aa: CASSHSGTANTEAFF; d_gene: TRBD1; v_gene: TRBV5-4; j_gene: TRBJ1-1; abundance: -
CDR3nt: TGTGCCAGCAGCCAAGACACCGAGCTAGGGGGAATTGGCGGCTACACCTTC; CDR3aa: CASSQDTELGGIGGYTF; d_gene: -; v_gene: TRBV4-2; j_gene: TRBJ1-2; abundance: -
CDR3nt: TGTGCCAGTCACGGGCGAGGGCTAAACACCGGGGAGCTGTTTTTT; CDR3aa: CASHGRGLNTGELFF; d_gene: -; v_gene: TRBV19; j_gene: TRBJ2-2; abundance: -
CDR3nt: TGTGCCAGCTCACCACGGTCGGGGGATCGGGGTAGTGACGATGGCTACACCTTC; CDR3aa: CASSPRSGDRGSDDGYTF; d_gene: -; v_gene: TRBV18; j_gene: TRBJ1-2; abundance: -
CDR3nt: TGTGCCTGGAGTGCTAACTATGGCTACACCTTC; CDR3aa: CAWSANYGYTF; d_gene: -; v_gene: TRBV30; j_gene: TRBJ1-2; abundance: -
CDR3nt: TGTGCCAGCAGCGCGGATGGGGGGGATACGCAGTATTTT; CDR3aa: CASSADGGDTQYF; d_gene: -; v_gene: TRBV9; j_gene: TRBJ2-3; abundance: -